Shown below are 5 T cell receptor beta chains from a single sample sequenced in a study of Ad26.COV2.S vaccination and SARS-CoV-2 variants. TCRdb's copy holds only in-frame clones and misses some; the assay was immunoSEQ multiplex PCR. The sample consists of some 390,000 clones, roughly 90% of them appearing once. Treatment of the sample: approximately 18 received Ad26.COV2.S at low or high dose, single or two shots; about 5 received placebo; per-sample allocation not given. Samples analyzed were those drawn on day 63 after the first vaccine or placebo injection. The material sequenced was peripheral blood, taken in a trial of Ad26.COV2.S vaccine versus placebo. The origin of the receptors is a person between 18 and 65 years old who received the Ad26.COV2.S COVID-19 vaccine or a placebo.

In DNA form, the CDR3 reads TGTGCTAGTGGTTTGGTAGGTCAATGGGCTAGGAACACCGGGGAGCTGTTTTTT. Its translation is CASGLVGQWARNTGELFF. V usage is TRBV12-5 and J usage is TRBJ2-2; D gene ambiguous. The CDR3 sequence is 18 residues long. CDR1 is LGHNT and CDR2 is FRNRAP in the germline V gene. Trimming removed 0 bases from V and 1 base from J, with 15 bases in between.

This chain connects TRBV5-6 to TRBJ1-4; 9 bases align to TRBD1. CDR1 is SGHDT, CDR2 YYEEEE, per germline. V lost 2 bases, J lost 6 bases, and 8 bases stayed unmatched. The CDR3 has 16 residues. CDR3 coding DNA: TGTGCCAGCAGCTTTTACGGACAGGGGTACGATGAAAAACTGTTTTTT. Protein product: CASSFYGQGYDEKLFF.

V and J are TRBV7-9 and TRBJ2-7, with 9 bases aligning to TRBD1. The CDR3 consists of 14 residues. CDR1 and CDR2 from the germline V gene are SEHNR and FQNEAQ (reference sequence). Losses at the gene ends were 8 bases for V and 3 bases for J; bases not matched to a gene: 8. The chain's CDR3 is CASGRGQGRYEQYF. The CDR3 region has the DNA TGTGCCAGCGGCCGGGGACAGGGCCGCTACGAGCAGTACTTC.

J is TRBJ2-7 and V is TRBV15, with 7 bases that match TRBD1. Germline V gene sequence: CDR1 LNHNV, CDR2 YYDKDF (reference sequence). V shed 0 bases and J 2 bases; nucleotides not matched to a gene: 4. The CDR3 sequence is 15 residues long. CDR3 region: CATSRDWDRTYEQYF. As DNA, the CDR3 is TGTGCCACCAGCAGAGATTGGGACAGAACCTACGAGCAGTACTTC.

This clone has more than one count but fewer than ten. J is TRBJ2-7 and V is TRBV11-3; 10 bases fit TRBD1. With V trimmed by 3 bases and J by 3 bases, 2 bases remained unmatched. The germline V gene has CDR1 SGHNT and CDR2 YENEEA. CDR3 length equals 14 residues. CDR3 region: CASSFRDRGYEQYF. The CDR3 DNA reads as TGTGCCAGCAGCTTCCGGGACAGGGGCTACGAGCAGTACTTC.